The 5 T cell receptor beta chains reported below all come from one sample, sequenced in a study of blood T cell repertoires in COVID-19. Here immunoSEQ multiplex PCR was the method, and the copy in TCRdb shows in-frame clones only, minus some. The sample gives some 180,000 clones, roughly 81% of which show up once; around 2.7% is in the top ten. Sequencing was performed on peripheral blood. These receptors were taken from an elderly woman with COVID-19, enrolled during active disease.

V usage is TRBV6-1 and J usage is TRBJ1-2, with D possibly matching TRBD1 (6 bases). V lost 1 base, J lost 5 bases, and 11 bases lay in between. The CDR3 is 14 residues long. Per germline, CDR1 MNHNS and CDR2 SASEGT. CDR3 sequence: CASSEEDRLYGYTF. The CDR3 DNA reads TGTGCCAGCAGTGAAGAGGACAGATTGTATGGCTACACCTTC.

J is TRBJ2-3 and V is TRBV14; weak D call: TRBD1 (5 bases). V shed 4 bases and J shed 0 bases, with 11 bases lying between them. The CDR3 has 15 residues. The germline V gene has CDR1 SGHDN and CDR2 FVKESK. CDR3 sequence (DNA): TGTGCCAGCAGCCGTGGACACTTTAGCACAGATACGCAGTATTTT. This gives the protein CASSRGHFSTDTQYF. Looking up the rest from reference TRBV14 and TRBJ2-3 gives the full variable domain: EAGVTQFPSHSVIEKGQTVTLRCDPISGHDNLYWYRRVMGKEIKFLLHFVKESKQDESGMPNNRFLAERTGGTYSTLKVQPAELEDSGVYFCASSRGHFSTDTQYFGPGTRLTVL.

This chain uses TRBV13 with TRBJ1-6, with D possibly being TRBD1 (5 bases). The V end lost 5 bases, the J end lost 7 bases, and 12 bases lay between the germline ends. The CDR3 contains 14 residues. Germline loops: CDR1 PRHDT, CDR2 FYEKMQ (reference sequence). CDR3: CASSAGAPNSPLHF. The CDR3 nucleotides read TGTGCCAGCAGCGCTGGGGCCCCGAATTCACCCCTCCACTTT.

Here the CDR3 DNA reads TGCGCCAGCAGTCAACCTCCTGTCAGGGTAAAGTCACCCCTCCACTTT. Translating it yields CASSQPPVRVKSPLHF. The chain has TRBV23-1 and TRBJ1-6; weak D call: TRBD1 (5 bases). TRBV23-1 is annotated as an ORF whose role is uncertain. Trimming took 2 bases from V and 10 from J, leaving 18 bases between them. This CDR3 region has 16 residues.

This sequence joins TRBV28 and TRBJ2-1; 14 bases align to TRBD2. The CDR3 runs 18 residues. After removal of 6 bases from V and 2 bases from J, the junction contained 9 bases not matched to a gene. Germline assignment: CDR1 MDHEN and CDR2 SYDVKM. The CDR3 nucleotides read TGTGCCAGCAGGAGGGGACTAGCGGGAGAGGTGGCCTACAATGAGCAGTTCTTC. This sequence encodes CASRRGLAGEVAYNEQFF.